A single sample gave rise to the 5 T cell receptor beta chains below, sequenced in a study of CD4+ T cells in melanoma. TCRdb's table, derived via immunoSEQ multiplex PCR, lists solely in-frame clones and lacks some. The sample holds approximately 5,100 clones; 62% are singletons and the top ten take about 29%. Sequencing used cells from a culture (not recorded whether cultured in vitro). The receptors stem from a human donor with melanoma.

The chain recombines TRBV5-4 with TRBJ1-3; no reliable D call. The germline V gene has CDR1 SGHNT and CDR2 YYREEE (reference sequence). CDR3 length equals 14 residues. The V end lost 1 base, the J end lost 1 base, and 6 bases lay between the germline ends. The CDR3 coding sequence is TGTGCCAGCAGCTTGTCGGGTTCTGGAAACACCATATATTTT. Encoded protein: CASSLSGSGNTIYF.

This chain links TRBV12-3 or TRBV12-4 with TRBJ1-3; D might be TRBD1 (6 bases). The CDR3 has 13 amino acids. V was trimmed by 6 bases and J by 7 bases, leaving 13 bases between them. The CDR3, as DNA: TGTGCCAGCAGGCCGGGGGGCTCGAACACCATATATTTT. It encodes CASRPGGSNTIYF.

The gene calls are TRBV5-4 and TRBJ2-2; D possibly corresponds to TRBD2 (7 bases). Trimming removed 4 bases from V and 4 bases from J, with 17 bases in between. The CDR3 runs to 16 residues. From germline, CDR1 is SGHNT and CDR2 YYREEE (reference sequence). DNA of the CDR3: TGTGCCAGCAGCCCCCGAGGGGGGGAGAGCACCGGGGAGCTGTTTTTT. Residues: CASSPRGGESTGELFF.

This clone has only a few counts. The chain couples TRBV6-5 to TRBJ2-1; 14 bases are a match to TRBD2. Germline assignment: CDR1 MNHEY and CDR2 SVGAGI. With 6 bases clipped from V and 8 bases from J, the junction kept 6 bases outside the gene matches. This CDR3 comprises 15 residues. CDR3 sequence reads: CASSPTSGGAYEQFF. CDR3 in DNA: TGTGCCAGCAGCCCGACTAGCGGGGGGGCTTATGAGCAGTTCTTC.

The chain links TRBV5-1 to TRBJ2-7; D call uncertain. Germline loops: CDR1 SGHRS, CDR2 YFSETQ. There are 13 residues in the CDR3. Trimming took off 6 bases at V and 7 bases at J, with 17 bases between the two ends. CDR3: CASTPTVPGEQYF. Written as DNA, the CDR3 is TGCGCCAGCACTCCCACTGTGCCTGGTGAGCAGTACTTC.